This T cell receptor beta chain was recorded in a study of shared clonotypes between healthy human individuals. The germline gives CDR1 SGHTA, CDR2 FQGTGA. V dropped 5 bases and J dropped 9 bases, with 20 bases sitting between them. There are 15 residues in the CDR3. A remark on this clone: Antigen unknown.

Study-wide findings and caveats: Despite large depth, sorted-subset datasets appeared incompletely sequenced.

Method: immunoSEQ multiplex PCR; TCRdb's copy keeps in-frame clones and lacks some. The sample holds 1 million to 1.3 million clones, approximately 80% seen once. The sequence was obtained from a young man in good health. Some clones in this sample may be carry-over from other donors' samples. Sequenced: memory CD4+ T cells from PBMCs. Subset indicated: CD45RA-negative fraction. The rearrangement uses TRBV7-3 and TRBJ2-1; possible D gene TRBD1, 6 bases. The CDR3 reads CASSLGAEGVSEQFF. DNA for the CDR3: TGTGCCAGCAGCCTTGGGGCCGAGGGGGTTTCTGAGCAGTTCTTC. Variable domain in full (rest from reference TRBV7-3 and TRBJ2-1): GAGVSQTPSNKVTEKGKYVELRCDPISGHTALYWYRQSLGQGPEFLIYFQGTGAADDSGLPNDRFFAVRPEGSVSTLKIQRTERGDSAVYLCASSLGAEGVSEQFFGPGTRLTVL.